This T cell receptor beta chain was retrieved from a study of radiation and T cells in renal cell carcinoma (dated by TCRdb to about 2020). Broadly, across the study: In total, 50 to 55 samples, comprising approximately 25 tumors and some 27 peripheral blood samples, were subjected to TCR beta sequencing. A total of roughly 4 million unique CDR3 nucleotide sequences, encoding around 2.7 million unique CDR3 amino acid sequences, were found across all 50 or so samples. The final blood draw was performed at 4 weeks after radiation, at the same time as nephrectomy. The study at large found these results: Because pretreatment tumor biopsies were not available, the baseline intratumoral presence of clonotypes could not be determined. Blood repertoire dynamics were not followed beyond 4 weeks after treatment. With a single-armed trial design, the study had no way to address how radiation dose or scheduling affects the TCR repertoire. An increase in top tumor clonotypes in blood was observed from baseline to 2 weeks post-radiation, followed by contraction by 4 weeks, which was taken to suggest transient expansion of tumor-resident clones.

With respect to this clone: Its target antigen remains unknown. Nothing much larger sits one base from this clone, and base qualities are not available.

TCR beta libraries were generated from genomic DNA with the immunoSEQ kit, following the manufacturer's recommendations. For library preparation, a first multiplex PCR was performed with proprietary primers, followed by a second PCR in which unique barcodes were added, and bead cleanups were performed after each round. Each sample batch included a kit-provided positive control reaction and a negative control reaction. The final libraries underwent checking on an Agilent 4200 TapeStation D1000 ScreenTape, volumetric pooling, and quantification by qPCR. Sequencing was performed on an Illumina NextSeq500 using a MidOutput 150-cycle cartridge, with 156 Read1 cycles, 15 Index1 cycles, and the kit custom primers. The pooled library was loaded at approximately 0.97 pM with roughly 19% PhiX control spiked in. From the authors' description of their analysis: Vendor-processed data were analyzed in R, with a clonotype defined as all T cells sharing the same CDR3 nucleotide sequence. For clone abundance analyses, frequencies were normalized to the 10,000 most abundant clones per sample. Before analysis, public T cell clones were removed, and these numbered fewer than five per sample on average. Tumor-enriched and baseline blood-enriched clonotypes were defined by at least a 32-fold difference in abundance between compartments. A beta-binomial differential abundance model was used to identify clonotypes that were expanded or contracted between blood time points. The Baroni-Urbani and Buser coefficient was used to measure tumor-blood repertoire similarity, and groups were compared with two-tailed Wilcoxon tests in R. TCRdb limited this immuneACCESS table to in-frame rearrangements with V and J called. A share of clones is missing; checked studies link under half to unresolved V genes, and the rest is unexplained. The V and J calls and clone size were taken over from that table, and D and trimming were inferred from the DNA. Counted in this sample were some 97,000 clones; roughly 88% of them appeared once. The top ten clones comprise 7.2% of the sample.

CDR1 and CDR2 were assigned from the germline V gene as SNHLY and FYNNEI. Taken from cysteine to phenylalanine, the CDR3 has 12 residues. Only the CDR3 part of the read is kept: 36 bases, read in frame from the first base. Trimming removed 8 bases from V and 2 bases from J, leaving 10 bases between the germline ends. The time point label here, explained by the study, means: blood 4 weeks post-SBRT, at nephrectomy. The sample's treatment or condition label, decoded: 15 Gy SBRT to primary tumor, nephrectomy 4 weeks later. Samples were obtained from a clinical trial, in which 15 Gy stereotactic body radiation therapy was delivered to primary renal cell carcinomas and nephrectomy was performed 4 weeks later. To follow tumor-enriched clonotypes, peripheral blood was collected serially from radiation-treated patients at baseline and again at 2 weeks and 4 weeks after SBRT. All patients had renal cell carcinoma with clear cell pathology. The QIAamp DNA Blood Mini Kit (Qiagen) was used to prepare genomic DNA for TCR sequencing. Only samples passing all quality control checks were included in the analyses.

The sample was blood, taken from a patient whose treatment included radiotherapy and nephrectomy. Recombination linked TRBV2 to TRBJ2-7; the D gene remains uncertain. The origin of this receptor is a man aged 55 to 70 with renal cell carcinoma. The DNA is as follows: TGTGCCAGCGGCAGAGAGGCCTACGAGCAGTACTTC. It is translated as CASGREAYEQYF.